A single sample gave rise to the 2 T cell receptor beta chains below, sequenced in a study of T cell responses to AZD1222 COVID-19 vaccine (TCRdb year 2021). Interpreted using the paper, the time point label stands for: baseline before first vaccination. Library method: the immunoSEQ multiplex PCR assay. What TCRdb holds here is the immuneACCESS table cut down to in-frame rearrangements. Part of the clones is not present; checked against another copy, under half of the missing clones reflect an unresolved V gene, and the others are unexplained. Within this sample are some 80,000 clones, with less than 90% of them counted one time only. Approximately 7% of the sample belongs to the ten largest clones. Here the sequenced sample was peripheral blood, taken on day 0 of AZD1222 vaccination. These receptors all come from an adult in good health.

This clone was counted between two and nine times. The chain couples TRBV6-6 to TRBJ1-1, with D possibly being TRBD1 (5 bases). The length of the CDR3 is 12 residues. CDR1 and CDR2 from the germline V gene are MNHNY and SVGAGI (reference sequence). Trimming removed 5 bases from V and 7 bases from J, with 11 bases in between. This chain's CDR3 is CASSNRRGEAFF. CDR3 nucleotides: TGTGCCAGCAGTAACAGAAGGGGTGAAGCTTTCTTT.

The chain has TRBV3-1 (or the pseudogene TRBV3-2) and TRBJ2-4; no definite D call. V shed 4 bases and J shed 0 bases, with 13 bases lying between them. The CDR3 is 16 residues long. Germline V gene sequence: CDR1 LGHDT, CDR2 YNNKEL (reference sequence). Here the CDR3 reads CASSLHQELAKNIQYF. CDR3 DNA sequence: TGTGCCAGCAGCCTTCATCAGGAGCTAGCCAAAAACATTCAGTACTTC.